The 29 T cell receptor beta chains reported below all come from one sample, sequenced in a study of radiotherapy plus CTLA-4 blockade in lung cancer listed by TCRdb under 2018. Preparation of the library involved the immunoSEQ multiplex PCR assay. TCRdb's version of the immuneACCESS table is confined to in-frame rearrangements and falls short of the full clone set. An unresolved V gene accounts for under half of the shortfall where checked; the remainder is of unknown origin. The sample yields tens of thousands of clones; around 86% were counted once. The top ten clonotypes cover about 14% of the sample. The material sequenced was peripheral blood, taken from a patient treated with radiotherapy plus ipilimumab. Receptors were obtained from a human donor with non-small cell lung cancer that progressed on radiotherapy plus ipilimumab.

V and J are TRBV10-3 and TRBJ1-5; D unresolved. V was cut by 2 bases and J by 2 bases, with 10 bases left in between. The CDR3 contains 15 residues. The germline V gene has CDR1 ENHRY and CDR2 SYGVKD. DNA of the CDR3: TGTGCCATCAGTGAGGGATTTGGGGGCAATCAGCCCCAGCATTTT. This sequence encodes CAISEGFGGNQPQHF.

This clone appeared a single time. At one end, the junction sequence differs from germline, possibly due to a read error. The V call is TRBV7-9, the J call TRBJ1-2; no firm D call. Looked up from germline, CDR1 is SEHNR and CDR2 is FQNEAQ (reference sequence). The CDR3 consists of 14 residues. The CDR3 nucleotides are TGTGCCAGCAGCTTAGACGGGGAGGCCGGTGGCTACATCTTC. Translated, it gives CASSLDGEAGGYIF.

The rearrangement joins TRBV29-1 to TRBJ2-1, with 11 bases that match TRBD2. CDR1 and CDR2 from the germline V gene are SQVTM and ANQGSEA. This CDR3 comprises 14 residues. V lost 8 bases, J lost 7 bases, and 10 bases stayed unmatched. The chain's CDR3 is CSMRVAGGPNEQFF. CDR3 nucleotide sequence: TGCAGCATGAGGGTAGCGGGAGGGCCAAATGAGCAGTTCTTC.

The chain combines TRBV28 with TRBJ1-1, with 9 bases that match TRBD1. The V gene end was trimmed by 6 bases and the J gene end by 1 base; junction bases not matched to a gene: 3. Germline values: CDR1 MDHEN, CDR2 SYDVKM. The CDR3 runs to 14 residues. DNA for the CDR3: TGTGCCAGCAGGAGACAGGGGGGGAACACTGAAGCTTTCTTT. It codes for CASRRQGGNTEAFF.

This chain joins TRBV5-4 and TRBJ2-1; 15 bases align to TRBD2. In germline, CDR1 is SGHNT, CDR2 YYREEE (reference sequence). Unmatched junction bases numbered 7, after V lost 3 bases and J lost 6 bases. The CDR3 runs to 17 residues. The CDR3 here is CASSWGLAGGVGNEQFF. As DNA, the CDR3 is TGTGCCAGCAGCTGGGGACTAGCGGGAGGTGTAGGCAATGAGCAGTTCTTC.

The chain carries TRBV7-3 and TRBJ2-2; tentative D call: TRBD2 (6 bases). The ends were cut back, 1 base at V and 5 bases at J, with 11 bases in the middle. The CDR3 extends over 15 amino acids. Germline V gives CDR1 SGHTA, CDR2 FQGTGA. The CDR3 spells CASSLMGTQTGELFF. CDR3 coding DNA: TGTGCCAGCAGCTTAATGGGGACTCAAACCGGGGAGCTGTTTTTT.

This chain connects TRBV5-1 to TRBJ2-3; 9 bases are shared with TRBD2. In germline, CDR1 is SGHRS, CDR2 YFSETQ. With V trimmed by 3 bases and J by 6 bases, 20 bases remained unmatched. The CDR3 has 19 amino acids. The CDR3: CASSSRSPLLREGRDTQYF. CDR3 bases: TGCGCCAGCAGCTCCCGCTCCCCACTTCTGCGGGAGGGCCGGGATACGCAGTATTTT.

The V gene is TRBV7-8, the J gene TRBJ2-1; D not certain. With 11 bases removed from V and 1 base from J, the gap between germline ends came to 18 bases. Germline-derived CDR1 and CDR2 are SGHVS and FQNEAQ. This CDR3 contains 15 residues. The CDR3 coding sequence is TGTGCCCTCGGTTGGGGTCCTAGATCCTACAATGAGCAGTTCTTC. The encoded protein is CALGWGPRSYNEQFF.

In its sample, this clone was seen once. In DNA form, the CDR3 reads TGTGCCAGCAGCGGACGAATGAACACTGAAGCTTTCTTT. This encodes CASSGRMNTEAFF. The gene calls are TRBV9 and TRBJ1-1, with unresolved D. The germline V gene has CDR1 SGDLS and CDR2 YYNGEE. CDR3 length: 13 residues. Trimming removed 3 bases from V and 0 bases from J, with 6 bases in between.

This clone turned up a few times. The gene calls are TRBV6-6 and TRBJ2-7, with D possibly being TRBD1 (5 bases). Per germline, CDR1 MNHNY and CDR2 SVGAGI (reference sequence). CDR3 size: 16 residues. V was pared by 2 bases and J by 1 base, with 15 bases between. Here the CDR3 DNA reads TGTGCCAGCAGTTACGCGGCGGCAGGGTGGTCCTACGAGCAGTACTTC. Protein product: CASSYAAAGWSYEQYF.

CDR3 nucleotides: TGTGCCAGCAGCTTAGGGACAGGCAACATCAATCAGCCCCAGCATTTT. Protein product: CASSLGTGNINQPQHF. The genes are TRBV7-6 and TRBJ1-5, with 7 bases lining up with TRBD1. The V segment lost 1 base and the J segment 3 bases; nucleotides outside the gene matches: 6. This CDR3 spans 16 amino acids. Germline values: CDR1 SGHVS, CDR2 FNYEAQ.

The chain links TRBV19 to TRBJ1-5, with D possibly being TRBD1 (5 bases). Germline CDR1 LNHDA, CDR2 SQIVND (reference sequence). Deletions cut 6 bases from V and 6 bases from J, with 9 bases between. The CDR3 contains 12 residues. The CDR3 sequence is CASRDIGQPQHF. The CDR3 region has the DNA TGTGCCAGTAGGGACATCGGTCAGCCCCAGCATTTT.

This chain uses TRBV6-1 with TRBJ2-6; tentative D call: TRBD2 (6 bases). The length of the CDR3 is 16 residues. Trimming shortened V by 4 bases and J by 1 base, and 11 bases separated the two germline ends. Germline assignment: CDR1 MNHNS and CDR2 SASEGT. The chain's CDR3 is CASSVERASGANVLTF. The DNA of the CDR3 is TGTGCCAGCAGTGTCGAGCGGGCTTCTGGGGCCAACGTCCTGACTTTC.

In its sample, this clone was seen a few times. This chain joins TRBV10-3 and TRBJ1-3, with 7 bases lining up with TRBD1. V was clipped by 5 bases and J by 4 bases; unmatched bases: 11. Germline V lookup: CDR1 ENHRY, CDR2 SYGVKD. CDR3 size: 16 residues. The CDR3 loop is CAISPTGPAGGNTIYF. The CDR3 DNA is TGTGCCATCAGTCCGACAGGGCCCGCCGGAGGAAACACCATATATTTT.

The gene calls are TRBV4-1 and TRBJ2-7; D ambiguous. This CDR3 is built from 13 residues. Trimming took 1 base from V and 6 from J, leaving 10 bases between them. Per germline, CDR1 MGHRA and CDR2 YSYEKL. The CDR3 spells CASSQVPGSEQYF. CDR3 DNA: TGCGCCAGCAGCCAAGTCCCGGGCTCCGAGCAGTACTTC.

The CDR3, as DNA: TGTGCCAGCAGTTTAGGGACAGGGATAGGCACTGAAGCTTTCTTT. This encodes CASSLGTGIGTEAFF. The gene calls are TRBV28 and TRBJ1-1, with TRBD1 identical over 9 bases. Germline-derived CDR1 and CDR2 are MDHEN and SYDVKM. V gave up 2 bases and J gave up 4 bases; unmatched junction bases: 5. The CDR3 sequence is 15 residues long.

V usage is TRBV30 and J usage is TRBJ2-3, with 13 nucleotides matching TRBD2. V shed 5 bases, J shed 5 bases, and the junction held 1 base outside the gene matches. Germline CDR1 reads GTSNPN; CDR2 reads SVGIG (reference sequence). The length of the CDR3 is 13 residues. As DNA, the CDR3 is TGTGCCTGGGGACTAGCGGGAGTAGATACGCAGTATTTT. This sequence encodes CAWGLAGVDTQYF.

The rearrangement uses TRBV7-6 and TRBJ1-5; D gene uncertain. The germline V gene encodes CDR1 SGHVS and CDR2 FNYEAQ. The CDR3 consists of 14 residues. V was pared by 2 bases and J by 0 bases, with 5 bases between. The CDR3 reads CASSLSDSNQPQHF. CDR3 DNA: TGTGCCAGCAGCTTATCAGATAGCAATCAGCCCCAGCATTTT. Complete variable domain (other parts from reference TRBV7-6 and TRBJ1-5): GAGVSQSPRYKVTKRGQDVALRCDPISGHVSLYWYRQALGQGPEFLTYFNYEAQQDKSGLPNDRFSAERPEGSISTLTIQRTEQRDSAMYRCASSLSDSNQPQHFGDGTRLSIL.

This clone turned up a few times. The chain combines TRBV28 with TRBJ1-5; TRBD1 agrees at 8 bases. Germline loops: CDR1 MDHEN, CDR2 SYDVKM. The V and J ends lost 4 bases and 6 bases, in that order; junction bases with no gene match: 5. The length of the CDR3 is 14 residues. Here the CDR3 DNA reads TGTGCCAGCAGTTCCCCGACAGGGGTTCAGCCCCAGCATTTT. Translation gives CASSSPTGVQPQHF.

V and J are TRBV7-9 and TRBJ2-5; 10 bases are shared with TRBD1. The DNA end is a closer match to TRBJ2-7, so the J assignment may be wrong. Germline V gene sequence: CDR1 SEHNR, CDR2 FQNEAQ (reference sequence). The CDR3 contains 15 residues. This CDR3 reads CASSPGQGWTYEQYF. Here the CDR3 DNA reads TGTGCCAGCAGCCCGGGACAGGGGTGGACCTACGAGCAGTACTTC.

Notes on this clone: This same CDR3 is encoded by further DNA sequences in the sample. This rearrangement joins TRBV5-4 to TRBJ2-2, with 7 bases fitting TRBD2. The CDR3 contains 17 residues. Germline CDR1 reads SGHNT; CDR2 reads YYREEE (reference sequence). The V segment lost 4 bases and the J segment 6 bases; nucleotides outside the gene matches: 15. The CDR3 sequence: CASSPPPSGSRAGELFF. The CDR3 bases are TGTGCCAGCAGCCCGCCACCTAGCGGCTCCCGGGCCGGGGAGCTGTTTTTT. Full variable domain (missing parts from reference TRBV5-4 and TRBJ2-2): ETGVTQSPTHLIKTRGQQVTLRCSSQSGHNTVSWYQQALGQGPQFIFQYYREEENGRGNFPPRFSGLQFPNYSSELNVNALELDDSALYLCASSPPPSGSRAGELFFGEGSRLTVL.

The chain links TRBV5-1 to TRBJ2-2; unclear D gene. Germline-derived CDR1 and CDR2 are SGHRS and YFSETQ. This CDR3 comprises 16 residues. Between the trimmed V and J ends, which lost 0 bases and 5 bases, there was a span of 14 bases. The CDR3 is CASSLVVQAQTGELFF. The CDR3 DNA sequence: TGCGCCAGCAGCTTGGTAGTTCAGGCCCAAACCGGGGAGCTGTTTTTT.

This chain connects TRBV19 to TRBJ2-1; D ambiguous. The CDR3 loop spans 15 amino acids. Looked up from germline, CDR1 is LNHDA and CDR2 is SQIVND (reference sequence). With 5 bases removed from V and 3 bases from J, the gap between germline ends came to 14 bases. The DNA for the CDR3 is TGTGCCAGTAGTGTACAACAGTCCTACTACAATGAGCAGTTCTTC. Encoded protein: CASSVQQSYYNEQFF. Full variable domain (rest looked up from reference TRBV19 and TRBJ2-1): DGGITQSPKYLFRKEGQNVTLSCEQNLNHDAMYWYRQDPGQGLRLIYYSQIVNDFQKGDIAEGYSVSREKKESFPLTVTSAQKNPTAFYLCASSVQQSYYNEQFFGPGTRLTVL.

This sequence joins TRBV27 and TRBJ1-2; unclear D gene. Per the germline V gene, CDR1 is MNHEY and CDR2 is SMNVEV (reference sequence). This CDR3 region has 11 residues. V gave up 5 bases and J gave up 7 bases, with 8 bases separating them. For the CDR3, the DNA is TGTGCCAGCAGTCACCGAGGTGGCTACACCTTC. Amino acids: CASSHRGGYTF.

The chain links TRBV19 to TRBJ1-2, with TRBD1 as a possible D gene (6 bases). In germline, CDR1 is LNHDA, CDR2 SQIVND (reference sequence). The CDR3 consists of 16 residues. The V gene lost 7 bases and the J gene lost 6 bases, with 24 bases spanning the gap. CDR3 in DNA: TGTGCCAGTATCACGACGCCGGGGGCGGCCTGGGATGGCTACACCTTC. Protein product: CASITTPGAAWDGYTF.

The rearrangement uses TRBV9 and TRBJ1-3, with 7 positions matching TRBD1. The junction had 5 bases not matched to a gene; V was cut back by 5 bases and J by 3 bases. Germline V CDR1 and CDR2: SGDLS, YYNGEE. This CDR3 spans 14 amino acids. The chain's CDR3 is CASRQGEGGNTIYF. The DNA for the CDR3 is TGTGCCAGCAGGCAGGGGGAAGGTGGAAACACCATATATTTT.

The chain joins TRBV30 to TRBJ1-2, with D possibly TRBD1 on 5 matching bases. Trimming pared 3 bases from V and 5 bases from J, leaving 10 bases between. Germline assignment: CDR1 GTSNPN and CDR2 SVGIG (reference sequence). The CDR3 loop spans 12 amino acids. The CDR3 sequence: CAWSAGGYGYTF. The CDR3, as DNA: TGTGCCTGGAGCGCGGGGGGGTATGGCTACACCTTC.

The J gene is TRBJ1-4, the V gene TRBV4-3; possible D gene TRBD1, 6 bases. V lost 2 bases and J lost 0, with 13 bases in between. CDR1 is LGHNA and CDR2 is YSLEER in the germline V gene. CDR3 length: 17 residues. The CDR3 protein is CASSQRNGGSTNEKLFF. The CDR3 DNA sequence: TGCGCCAGCAGCCAACGTAATGGGGGCTCAACTAATGAAAAACTGTTTTTT.

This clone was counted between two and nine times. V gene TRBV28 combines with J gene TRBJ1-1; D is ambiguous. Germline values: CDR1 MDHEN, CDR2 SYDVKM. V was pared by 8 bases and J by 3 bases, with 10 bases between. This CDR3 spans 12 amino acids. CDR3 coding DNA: TGTGCCAGCTTGAGTCCCGACACTGAAGCTTTCTTT. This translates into CASLSPDTEAFF.